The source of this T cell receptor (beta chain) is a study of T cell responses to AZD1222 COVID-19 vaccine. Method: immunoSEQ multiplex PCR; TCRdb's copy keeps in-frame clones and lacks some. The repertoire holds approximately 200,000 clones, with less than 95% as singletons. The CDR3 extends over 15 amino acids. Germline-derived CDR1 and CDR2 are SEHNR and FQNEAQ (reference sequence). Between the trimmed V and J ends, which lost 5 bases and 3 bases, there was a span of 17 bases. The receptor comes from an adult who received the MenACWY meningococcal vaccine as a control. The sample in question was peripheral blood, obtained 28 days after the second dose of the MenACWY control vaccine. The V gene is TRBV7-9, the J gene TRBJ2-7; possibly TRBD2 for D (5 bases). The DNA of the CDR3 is TGTGCCAGCAGCCTCGGGCCCAGCGGACGCTACGAGCAGTACTTC. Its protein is CASSLGPSGRYEQYF.